These T cell receptor beta chains were read from a single sample in a study of shared clonotypes between healthy human individuals. Here immunoSEQ multiplex PCR was the method, and the copy in TCRdb shows in-frame clones only, minus some. The table shows about 2.1 million clones, with 85% to 95% occurring only once. Sequencing used naive CD8+ T cells from PBMCs. The receptors were sampled from a man between 18 and 29 years old in good health. Some clones in this sample may be carry-over from other donors' samples. Both conserved end residues are trimmed from each CDR3. Fields, in order: V gene, J gene, CDR3 protein.

v_call: TRBV25-1
j_call: TRBJ2-4
cdr3_aa: ASSESRDQY

v_call: TRBV28
j_call: TRBJ1-1
cdr3_aa: ASRSGLFEAF

v_call: TRBV27
j_call: TRBJ2-6
cdr3_aa: ASTRQPRSGANVLT

v_call: TRBV6-5
j_call: TRBJ1-1
cdr3_aa: ASSYSEGTEAF

v_call: TRBV28
j_call: TRBJ2-6
cdr3_aa: ATAPSGEKGLSGANVLT

v_call: TRBV11-2
j_call: TRBJ2-6
cdr3_aa: ASSLGGRLAPGANVLT

v_call: TRBV5-1
j_call: TRBJ1-6
cdr3_aa: ASSGGDRQVSPLH

v_call: TRBV27
j_call: TRBJ2-1
cdr3_aa: ASRQGTSGYNEQF

v_call: TRBV28
j_call: TRBJ2-7
cdr3_aa: AIRGTFSYEQY

v_call: TRBV10-3
j_call: TRBJ2-5
cdr3_aa: AISEWAQETQY

v_call: TRBV4-2
j_call: TRBJ2-5
cdr3_aa: ASSQDPLAGEAETQY

v_call: TRBV4-1
j_call: TRBJ2-3
cdr3_aa: ASSQRDRESSTDTQY

v_call: TRBV27
j_call: TRBJ2-7
cdr3_aa: ASSLGGSYEQY

v_call: TRBV5-6
j_call: TRBJ1-5
cdr3_aa: ASSLSGGFGNQPQH

v_call: TRBV29-1
j_call: TRBJ1-1
cdr3_aa: SARQGLDLGAF

v_call: TRBV6-5
j_call: TRBJ2-7
cdr3_aa: ASSYSSQSEQY

v_call: TRBV11-2
j_call: TRBJ1-4
cdr3_aa: ASSQGQGGEKLF

v_call: TRBV28
j_call: TRBJ2-7
cdr3_aa: AIQTLLHEQY

v_call: TRBV5-1
j_call: TRBJ1-2
cdr3_aa: ASRIHSSTGGGGYGYT

v_call: TRBV28
j_call: TRBJ1-5
cdr3_aa: ASSREGQGHQPQH

v_call: TRBV4-2
j_call: TRBJ1-4
cdr3_aa: ASSPGTEGNEKLF

v_call: TRBV7-9
j_call: TRBJ1-1
cdr3_aa: ASEGDVGTEAF

v_call: TRBV5-6
j_call: TRBJ2-6
cdr3_aa: ASSLSPQTGANVLT

v_call: TRBV9
j_call: TRBJ2-3
cdr3_aa: ASSVEVIGTDTQY

v_call: TRBV9
j_call: TRBJ2-1
cdr3_aa: ASSFTSGSGINEQF

v_call: TRBV11-2
j_call: TRBJ2-1
cdr3_aa: ASSLARGTNEQF

v_call: TRBV7-6
j_call: TRBJ2-1
cdr3_aa: ASSLGTGVNNEQF

v_call: TRBV19
j_call: TRBJ1-2
cdr3_aa: ASSMETDYGYT

v_call: TRBV5-1
j_call: TRBJ2-7
cdr3_aa: ASSSTRMDIHYEQY

v_call: TRBV28
j_call: TRBJ2-7
cdr3_aa: ASRTTGGYEQY

v_call: TRBV7-9
j_call: TRBJ1-1
cdr3_aa: ASSTGGRNTEAF

v_call: TRBV4-2
j_call: TRBJ2-7
cdr3_aa: ASSQGGRGQNEQY

v_call: TRBV5-4
j_call: TRBJ2-2
cdr3_aa: ASSPAMSPNTGELF

v_call: TRBV4-3
j_call: TRBJ2-1
cdr3_aa: ASSSSPLAGAGNEQF

v_call: TRBV27
j_call: TRBJ2-1
cdr3_aa: ASRRVGDYNEQF

v_call: TRBV13
j_call: TRBJ1-1
cdr3_aa: ASSSTGGGTEAF

v_call: TRBV7-9
j_call: TRBJ2-2
cdr3_aa: ASSFPGLNTGELF

v_call: TRBV6-5
j_call: TRBJ2-3
cdr3_aa: ASSNSGGTDTQY

v_call: TRBV6-5
j_call: TRBJ2-1
cdr3_aa: ASRATSGSYNEQF

v_call: TRBV11-2
j_call: TRBJ2-3
cdr3_aa: ASSSGGTDTQY

v_call: TRBV5-4
j_call: TRBJ2-7
cdr3_aa: ASSQGQTSYEQY

v_call: TRBV29-1
j_call: TRBJ2-6
cdr3_aa: SVRDSFSFGANVLT

v_call: TRBV10-3
j_call: TRBJ2-1
cdr3_aa: AISEVAAGPYNEQF

v_call: TRBV4-1
j_call: TRBJ1-1
cdr3_aa: ASSRPIGGQENTEAF

v_call: TRBV7-9
j_call: TRBJ2-7
cdr3_aa: ASLGTGGSDEQY

v_call: TRBV29-1
j_call: TRBJ2-1
cdr3_aa: SVEEPPGGGRNEQF

v_call: TRBV7-9
j_call: TRBJ1-1
cdr3_aa: ASSLNHEANTEAF

v_call: TRBV6-7
j_call: TRBJ1-2
cdr3_aa: ASSSRGVAYGYT

v_call: TRBV28
j_call: TRBJ1-1
cdr3_aa: ASSFLNTEAF

v_call: TRBV28
j_call: TRBJ2-1
cdr3_aa: ASSQDRGYNEQF

v_call: TRBV5-1
j_call: TRBJ2-7
cdr3_aa: ASSYSTTREQY

v_call: TRBV6-5
j_call: TRBJ2-1
cdr3_aa: ASSYSSGDFYNEQF

v_call: TRBV7-6
j_call: TRBJ2-1
cdr3_aa: ASSLVFRGVRDEQF

v_call: TRBV28
j_call: TRBJ2-7
cdr3_aa: ASRRLAGGVYEQY